The 19 T cell receptor beta chains given below trace back to one sample, sequenced in a study of neurological immune-mediated disorders (dated by TCRdb to about 2019). Receptor amplification or capture employed 5' RACE. TCRdb lists the instrument as Illumina HiSeq 2500. TCRdb handled the public reads itself, with Q25 trimming in fastp and clone calling in MiXCR, and kept productive beta chains. Entries are consolidated by CDR3 protein sequence, retaining the most common genes and DNA. For this sample the table gives approximately 30,000 distinct CDR3 sequences, of which approximately 20% were detected only once. The ten largest clones capture 30% of the sample. The specimen was CD4+ T cells from blood. These receptors all come from a man in his forties or fifties with HTLV-1-associated myelopathy (HAM/TSP).

This clonotype was observed many times. This chain connects TRBV7-9 to TRBJ1-1; the match to TRBD1 covers 9 bases. This CDR3 is built from 13 residues. Trimming at V came to 4 bases and at J to 8 bases, leaving 5 bases not matched to a gene. Germline values: CDR1 SEHNR, CDR2 FQNEAQ (reference sequence). CDR3 bases: TGTGCCAGCAGCTCGGGGACAGGGCTAGAAGCTTTCTTT. This encodes CASSSGTGLEAFF. The full variable domain, completed using reference TRBV7-9 and TRBJ1-1, is DTGVSQNPRHKITKRGQNVTFRCDPISEHNRLYWYRQTLGQGPEFLTYFQNEAQLEKSRLLSDRFSAERPKGSFSTLEIQRTEQGDSAMYLCASSSGTGLEAFFGQGTRLTVV.

The gene calls are TRBV6-5 and TRBJ2-3; unclear D gene. The V gene lost 0 bases and the J gene lost 0 bases, with 10 bases spanning the gap. The CDR3 is 16 amino acids. Germline values: CDR1 MNHEY, CDR2 SVGAGI. CDR3 sequence (DNA): TGTGCCAGCAGTTACTCTCCGATATCTAGCACAGATACGCAGTATTTT. This encodes CASSYSPISSTDTQYF.

As concerns this clonotype: An end of the junction does not agree with germline; a read error may underlie this. V is TRBV5-1 and J is TRBJ2-3; D gene unclear. There are 14 residues in the CDR3. Germline loops: CDR1 SGHRS, CDR2 YFSETQ. The CDR3 DNA sequence: TGCGCCAGCAGCTTGGGAGGTTACACATATACGCAGTATTTT. It codes for CASSLGGYTYTQYF. Using reference TRBV5-1 and TRBJ2-3 for the parts outside the CDR3, the full variable domain is KAGVTQTPRYLIKTRGQQVTLSCSPISGHRSVSWYQQTPGQGLQFLFEYFSETQRNKGNFPGRFSGRQFSNSRSEMNVSTLELGDSALYLCASSLGGYTYTQYFGPGTRLTVL.

This clonotype was detected ten times or more. The chain employs TRBV29-1 and TRBJ2-1, with no clear D. The CDR3 extends over 17 amino acids. V shed 7 bases and J shed 0 bases, with 22 bases lying between them. Germline CDR1 is SQVTM and CDR2 is ANQGSEA. CDR3 coding DNA: TGCAGCGCCCAACCCATGGGTGGAACGAGCTCCTACAATGAGCAGTTCTTC. Amino acid sequence: CSAQPMGGTSSYNEQFF.

This clonotype was seen ten or more times. The chain combines TRBV5-1 with TRBJ2-3; possible D gene TRBD1, 6 bases. Germline CDR1 reads SGHRS; CDR2 reads YFSETQ. The CDR3 extends over 14 amino acids. Trimming cost V 0 bases and J 3 bases, with 8 bases left between them. CDR3 nucleotides: TGCGCCAGCAGCTTGGGGGGGCAGACAGATACGCAGTATTTT. This gives the protein CASSLGGQTDTQYF.

V gene TRBV6-5 combines with J gene TRBJ1-1; D ambiguous. V was trimmed by 8 bases and J by 1 base, leaving 5 bases between them. Germline loops: CDR1 MNHEY, CDR2 SVGAGI. This CDR3 comprises 11 residues. The CDR3 nucleotides read TGTGCCAGCGGTGGGAACACTGAAGCTTTCTTT. Its protein product is CASGGNTEAFF.

Many counts were recorded for this clonotype. The chain uses TRBV20-1 and TRBJ2-5; the D is unclear. From germline, CDR1 is DFQATT and CDR2 SNEGSKA (reference sequence). The V end was cut by 6 bases, the J end by 5 bases, with 7 bases between. The CDR3 runs 10 residues. CDR3 sequence reads: CSAGRETQYF. DNA of the CDR3: TGCAGTGCAGGAAGGGAGACCCAGTACTTC.

This clonotype occurred a few times. The rearrangement uses TRBV5-5 and TRBJ1-2; a weak D match, TRBD1 (5 bases). Germline CDR1 is SGHKS and CDR2 is YYEKEE (reference sequence). CDR3 length: 15 amino acids. V dropped 0 bases and J dropped 7 bases, with 16 bases sitting between them. CDR3 DNA sequence: TGTGCCAGCAGCTTGGAGTTGGGGACGACGGTTGGCTACACCTTC. It specifies CASSLELGTTVGYTF.

This clonotype was seen ten or more times. CDR3 sequence reads: CASSGTSGSRSEQFF. Here the CDR3 DNA reads TGTGCCAGCAGCGGGACTAGCGGGAGTCGGAGTGAGCAGTTCTTC. This chain uses TRBV6-2 or TRBV6-3 with TRBJ2-1; 14 bases match TRBD2. The CDR3 is 15 amino acids. V dropped 6 bases and J dropped 9; count of bases not matched to a gene: 7. Germline loops: CDR1 MNHEY, CDR2 SVGEGT.

There are many counts of this clonotype. V gene TRBV5-1 combines with J gene TRBJ1-1; possible D gene TRBD1, 5 bases. The CDR3 extends over 13 amino acids. Trimming pared 0 bases from V and 6 bases from J, leaving 9 bases between. Germline CDR1 is SGHRS and CDR2 is YFSETQ. CDR3 DNA: TGCGCCAGCAGCTTGGCGGGGGTCGCTGAAGCTTTCTTT. This translates into CASSLAGVAEAFF.

This clonotype was observed a handful of times. The chain carries TRBV5-1 and TRBJ2-1; the match to TRBD1 covers 8 bases. The V gene end was trimmed by 4 bases and the J gene end by 8 bases; junction bases not matched to a gene: 14. CDR1 and CDR2 (germline): SGHRS, YFSETQ. The CDR3 extends over 16 amino acids. CDR3 region: CASSPEPGQAVDEQFF. CDR3 bases: TGCGCCAGCAGCCCTGAGCCGGGACAGGCGGTGGATGAGCAGTTCTTC.

In this sample, this clonotype turned up many times. The chain combines TRBV4-1 with TRBJ1-2; possibly TRBD1 for D (5 bases). This CDR3 has 13 amino acids. The V end lost 1 base, the J end lost 7 bases, and 10 bases lay between the germline ends. Germline V gene sequence: CDR1 MGHRA, CDR2 YSYEKL. The CDR3 DNA sequence: TGCGCCAGCAGCCAAGGACAGTTGGGTGGCTACACCTTC. Translating gives CASSQGQLGGYTF.

Details on this clonotype: Without the conserved terminal phenylalanine or tryptophan, this CDR3 likely stems from a read error. The rearrangement links TRBV7-2 to TRBJ2-7; 9 positions agree with TRBD1. Germline CDR1 SGHTA, CDR2 FQGNSA. CDR3 length: 16 amino acids. The ends lost 5 bases at V and 4 bases at J; junction bases unmatched: 12. CDR3 sequence reads: CASSSTSGTGSYEQYL. The CDR3 DNA reads TGTGCCAGCAGCAGTACGAGCGGGACAGGGTCATACGAGCAGTACTTG.

This clonotype has a count of ten or more. This sequence joins TRBV20-1 and TRBJ2-7; 8 nucleotides align to TRBD1. The CDR3 spans 12 residues. Germline CDR1 and CDR2: DFQATT and SNEGSKA (reference sequence). The J segment lost 4 bases and the V segment lost 5 bases, leaving 4 bases of the junction unmatched. The CDR3 reads CSAGQGGYEQYF. The CDR3 DNA is TGCAGTGCTGGACAGGGTGGTTACGAGCAGTACTTC.

This clonotype was detected many times. This chain uses TRBV18 with TRBJ1-2, with D possibly being TRBD1 (6 bases). The germline V gene has CDR1 KGHSH and CDR2 LQKENI. V shed 3 bases and J shed 2 bases, with 13 bases lying between them. CDR3 length: 15 amino acids. The chain's CDR3 is CASSPADRLNYGYTF. CDR3 DNA sequence: TGTGCCAGCTCACCGGCGGACAGACTGAACTATGGCTACACCTTC.

This clonotype occurred many times. The chain joins TRBV20-1 to TRBJ2-7; D remains ambiguous. Germline CDR1 reads DFQATT; CDR2 reads SNEGSKA (reference sequence). This CDR3 is 13 amino acids long. V was cut by 3 bases and J by 3 bases, with 12 bases left in between. CDR3 residues: CSASNGPNYEQYF. CDR3 coding DNA: TGCAGTGCTAGTAACGGACCCAACTACGAGCAGTACTTC.

This clonotype is medium-sized. The CDR3 DNA reads as TGTGCCAGCAGCTTAAGTATCGGGGGTAATGAAAAACTGTTTTTT. Its protein product is CASSLSIGGNEKLFF. This chain links TRBV7-6 with TRBJ1-4, with a tentative D call TRBD1 (5 bases). The V and J ends lost 2 bases and 4 bases respectively, with 11 bases between them. There are 15 residues in the CDR3. Germline V CDR1 and CDR2: SGHVS, FNYEAQ.

This clonotype has at least ten counts. This chain links TRBV29-1 with TRBJ2-1; D possibly corresponds to TRBD1 (5 bases). V was trimmed by 1 base and J by 0 bases, leaving 13 bases between them. Looked up from germline, CDR1 is SQVTM and CDR2 is ANQGSEA. The CDR3 has 16 amino acids. The CDR3: CSVEVSRASSYNEQFF. The CDR3 nucleotides are TGCAGCGTTGAAGTTAGCAGGGCTAGCTCCTACAATGAGCAGTTCTTC.

This clonotype was recorded only once. The conserved phenylalanine or tryptophan is not found at the CDR3 terminus, so this likely reflects a read error. The chain employs TRBV3-1 and TRBJ2-7; perhaps TRBD2 as D (5 bases). Germline V gives CDR1 LGHDT, CDR2 YNNKEL (reference sequence). Between the trimmed V and J ends, which lost 4 bases and 7 bases, there was a span of 20 bases. This CDR3 is 15 amino acids long. The CDR3 sequence is CASSPSSLSGSEQYL. In DNA, the CDR3 is TGTGCCAGCAGCCCAAGCAGCCTATCGGGGTCAGAGCAGTACTTA.